The rows below give T cell receptor beta chains drawn from one sample of a study of cytomegalovirus exposure and HLA in healthy donors. The protocol was immunoSEQ multiplex PCR, while the TCRdb copy is restricted to in-frame clones and leaves out a portion. The data show more than 95,000 clones, 74% seen once. The sequencing sample was made of PBMCs. These receptor sequences come from a woman aged 50 to 65 in good health and CMV-seropositive. The CDR3 runs from the conserved cysteine through the conserved F or W. Fields, in order: V gene, clone size, J gene, D gene, CDR3 DNA, CDR3 protein. D genes are given only for firm matches. Only some rows state a clone size, as once, few, many or a class for expanded clones.

TRBV7-7	few	TRBJ2-6	-	TGTGCCAGCAGCAATGACTTAAAGGGGGTCCTGACTTTC	CASSNDLKGVLTF
TRBV28	-	TRBJ1-5	-	TGTGCCAGCAGTAGGCGGGACTCTTGGGTTTCGAGTCAGCCCCAGCATTTT	CASSRRDSWVSSQPQHF
TRBV5-1	-	TRBJ1-2	-	TGTGCCAGCAGCTCAGACAGATGGTCGGATGGCTACACCTTC	CASSSDRWSDGYTF
TRBV19	few	TRBJ1-1	TRBD1	TGTGCCAGTAAGATAACAGGGGGGACTGAAGCTTTCTTT	CASKITGGTEAFF
TRBV4-1	once	TRBJ2-1	-	TGCGCCAGCAGCCAAGACCTAGCGCGTGGGAATGAGCAGTTCTTC	CASSQDLARGNEQFF
TRBV6-1	-	TRBJ1-6	-	TGTGCCAGCAGTGAAGCGCTGGGGAGGGCCAATTCACCCCTCCACTTT	CASSEALGRANSPLHF
TRBV5-1	few	TRBJ1-2	-	TGCGCCAGCAGCTTGACAGACGGATTGAGTGGCTACACCTTC	CASSLTDGLSGYTF
TRBV5-4	-	TRBJ2-2	TRBD1	TGTGCCAGCAGCTTTCCGGGACAGGGTTCCACCGGGGAGCTGTTTTTT	CASSFPGQGSTGELFF
TRBV29-1	-	TRBJ2-1	TRBD1	TGCAGCGTGACAGGGGGGGCTTATGGGCAGTTCTTC	CSVTGGAYGQFF
TRBV4-1	few	TRBJ1-5	TRBD1	TGCGCCAGCAGCCAAGGGGGACAGGGAGTTCAGCCCCAGCATTTT	CASSQGGQGVQPQHF
TRBV18	few	TRBJ1-4	TRBD1	TGTGCCAGCTCACCTGGGACAGGGCCGGGTGAAAAACTGTTTTTT	CASSPGTGPGEKLFF
TRBV7-9	-	TRBJ2-3	-	TGTGCCAGCAGCTTAACACAGGGAAAAGGAACAGATACGCAGTATTTT	CASSLTQGKGTDTQYF
TRBV10-1	-	TRBJ2-7	TRBD1	TGCGCCAGCAGTTTTTTTTCCGGGGCCGGGACAGGGATCAACGAGCAGTACTTC	CASSFFSGAGTGINEQYF
TRBV7-9	-	TRBJ1-2	-	TGTGCCAGCAGCACACGACAGGACTGGGGCTACACCTTC	CASSTRQDWGYTF
TRBV7-2	few	TRBJ1-5	-	TGTGCCAGCAGCTTATTCAGGGGGCCCCAGCATTTT	CASSLFRGPQHF
TRBV11-2	-	TRBJ2-7	TRBD2	TGTGCCAGCAGCTTAGATTCGGGGGGACTCCTTTACGAGCAGTACTTC	CASSLDSGGLLYEQYF
TRBV5-5	few	TRBJ2-7	-	TGTGCCAGCAGCCCGATAAGAGATAGCAACGAGCAGTACTTC	CASSPIRDSNEQYF
TRBV6-1	-	TRBJ2-1	-	TGTGCCAGCAGACACTACGGACAGACGTACAATGAGCAGTTCTTC	CASRHYGQTYNEQFF
TRBV7-2	-	TRBJ1-1	-	TGTGCCAGCAGCTTAGCGCGGTATATCACTGAAGCTTTCTTT	CASSLARYITEAFF
TRBV6-1	few	TRBJ1-1	-	TGTGCCAGCAGTGAGATCAAGGCGGTCAACACTGAAGCTTTCTTT	CASSEIKAVNTEAFF
TRBV5-1	-	TRBJ1-3	TRBD1	TGCGCCAGCGGGGACCAGGGGGCTGGAAACACCATATATTTT	CASGDQGAGNTIYF